One and the same sample provided the 30 T cell receptor beta chains below, sequenced in a study of T cells in Graves' hyperthyroidism and ophthalmopathy. From RNA transcripts, TCR beta CDR3 regions were amplified. Initially, a first-round RT-PCR of the TCR CDR3 employed the HTBI primer set. TCRdb called the multiplex PCR reads again in MiXCR, with one record for every CDR3 protein. Here the sample spans roughly 24,000 distinct CDR3 sequences, roughly 45% being singletons. Input material: blood. These receptor sequences come from a woman under 40 with Graves' hyperthyroidism.

Note on this clonotype: Given a much more abundant clone one base away, this may be a read error. The conserved closing phenylalanine or tryptophan is absent in this CDR3, likely reflecting a read error. The V call is TRBV27, the J call TRBJ1-5; no clear D gene. This CDR3 is 15 amino acids long. Germline loops: CDR1 MNHEY, CDR2 SMNVEV (reference sequence). With 7 bases removed from V and 5 bases from J, the gap between germline ends came to 18 bases. CDR3 protein: CASKREAGGHQPQHL. The CDR3 bases are TGTGCCAGCAAGAGAGAGGCAGGAGGGCATCAGCCCCAGCATCTT.

The chain couples TRBV20-1 to TRBJ1-5; D gene uncertain. The CDR3 consists of 13 residues. Germline-derived CDR1 and CDR2 are DFQATT and SNEGSKA (reference sequence). DNA for the CDR3: TGCGCCACCCGGGCGTATAGCAATCAGCCCCAGCATTTT. Its protein is CATRAYSNQPQHF.

V gene TRBV5-1 combines with J gene TRBJ1-3, with D perhaps TRBD1 (5 bases). This CDR3 contains 15 residues. In germline, CDR1 is SGHRS, CDR2 YFSETQ. The germline V and J ends were trimmed by 4 bases and 0 bases, with 11 bases remaining between them. CDR3 in DNA: TGCGCCAGCAGCAACGGACAAGGCTCTGGAAACACCATATATTTT. Amino acid sequence: CASSNGQGSGNTIYF.

As concerns this clonotype: This may arise from a read error, as a much more abundant clone is one base away. This chain connects TRBV19 to TRBJ1-2; tentative D call: TRBD1 (6 bases). V lost 8 bases and J 4 bases, leaving 20 bases between the germline ends. The CDR3 is 15 residues long. Germline V gene sequence: CDR1 LNHDA, CDR2 SQIVND (reference sequence). CDR3 residues: CASVPGGQSSYGYTF. CDR3 nucleotides: TGTGCCAGTGTCCCGGGGGGCCAATCAAGCTATGGCTACACCTTC.

V is TRBV20-1 and J is TRBJ2-1; the match to TRBD2 covers 8 bases. J was trimmed by 6 bases and V by 6 bases; bases with no gene match: 10. The germline V gene encodes CDR1 DFQATT and CDR2 SNEGSKA (reference sequence). The CDR3 runs 14 residues. CDR3 amino acids: CSAPPGLAVNEQFF. The CDR3 DNA sequence: TGCAGTGCGCCCCCAGGACTAGCAGTCAATGAGCAGTTCTTC.

In its sample, this clonotype is large. The V and J genes are TRBV24-1 and TRBJ1-2, with a tentative D call TRBD1 (5 bases). Germline CDR1 is KGHDR and CDR2 is SFDVKD. Trimming took 5 bases from V and 4 from J, leaving 10 bases between them. This CDR3 is built from 13 residues. The DNA for the CDR3 is TGTGCCACCAGTGCCAGAGACAGCTATGGCTACACCTTC. It is translated as CATSARDSYGYTF.

This clonotype was detected many times. The chain couples TRBV14 to TRBJ1-1; D is uncertain. The germline CDR1 and CDR2 sequences are SGHDN and FVKESK. The CDR3 consists of 12 residues. Trimming removed 1 base from V and 2 bases from J, with 2 bases in between. The CDR3 region has the DNA TGTGCCAGCAGCCAAGGAAACACTGAAGCTTTCTTT. Protein sequence: CASSQGNTEAFF.

This chain links TRBV5-1 with TRBJ1-1; no clear D. Germline V gene data show CDR1 as SGHRS and CDR2 as YFSETQ. Trimming pared 1 base from V and 7 bases from J, leaving 14 bases between. There are 14 residues in the CDR3. The CDR3 region is CASSLLGQTNEAFF. The CDR3 DNA follows: TGCGCCAGCAGCTTGCTTGGGCAAACTAATGAAGCTTTCTTT.

By frequency in the sample, this clonotype is medium-sized. The DNA of the CDR3 is TGTGCCAGTAGTATTCCCACAGCGGAGCAGTTCTTC. This translates into CASSIPTAEQFF. The chain is built from TRBV19 and TRBJ2-1; D gene uncertain. CDR1 is LNHDA and CDR2 is SQIVND in the germline V gene (reference sequence). The CDR3 consists of 12 residues. V was trimmed by 3 bases and J by 10 bases, leaving 10 bases between them.

This clonotype counts as medium-sized. The genes are TRBV29-1 and TRBJ1-2; no clear D. This CDR3 comprises 13 residues. The germline gives CDR1 SQVTM, CDR2 ANQGSEA. With 6 bases removed from V and 7 bases from J, the gap between germline ends came to 18 bases. The CDR3 DNA follows: TGCAGCGTACTCCAGGACGGTTTGGGTGGCTACACCTTC. Encoded protein: CSVLQDGLGGYTF.

The J gene is TRBJ1-2, the V gene TRBV25-1; a weak D match, TRBD1 (5 bases). The CDR3 totals 15 residues. V lost 4 bases and J 2 bases, leaving 14 bases between the germline ends. CDR1 is MGHDK and CDR2 is SYGVNS in the germline V gene. CDR3 amino acids: CASSGDWVGNYGYTF. Written as DNA, the CDR3 is TGTGCCAGCAGTGGGGACTGGGTGGGCAACTATGGCTACACCTTC.

This clonotype was picked up many times. The chain combines TRBV5-6 with TRBJ1-3; D call uncertain. This CDR3 is 13 amino acids long. Trimming pared 1 base from V and 3 bases from J, leaving 5 bases between. The V gene's germline CDR1 is SGHDT and CDR2 YYEEEE. CDR3 sequence reads: CASSLTDGNTIYF. The CDR3 nucleotides read TGTGCCAGCAGCTTGACCGATGGAAACACCATATATTTT.

This clonotype was seen only a few times. This chain connects TRBV30 to TRBJ1-3; unclear D gene. Germline CDR1 is GTSNPN and CDR2 is SVGIG (reference sequence). The CDR3 is 14 amino acids. Trimming cost V 2 bases and J 0 bases, with 8 bases left between them. The CDR3 bases are TGTGCCTGGAGTAGGACTAACTCTGGAAACACCATATATTTT. Amino acid sequence: CAWSRTNSGNTIYF.

This clonotype was counted many times. The chain recombines TRBV6-5 with TRBJ2-7; the match to TRBD2 covers 12 bases. The ends lost 5 bases at V and 0 bases at J; junction bases unmatched: 8. This CDR3 is 17 amino acids long. In germline, CDR1 is MNHEY, CDR2 SVGAGI. CDR3 sequence reads: CASSDAPTSGSSYEQYF. The CDR3 bases are TGTGCCAGCAGTGACGCGCCGACTAGCGGGAGCTCCTACGAGCAGTACTTC.

There are many counts of this clonotype. This sequence joins TRBV30 and TRBJ2-1, with D maybe TRBD2 (6 bases). Germline assignment: CDR1 GTSNPN and CDR2 SVGIG (reference sequence). The CDR3 is 12 amino acids. Trimming left V 0 bases short and J 10 bases short, with 10 bases between. The DNA for the CDR3 is TGTGCCTGGAGTGTTTTCGGGGGAGAGCAGTTCTTC. This sequence encodes CAWSVFGGEQFF.

The chain joins TRBV6-4 to TRBJ1-4; D gene uncertain. Germline CDR1 MRHNA, CDR2 SNTAGT. V was trimmed by 3 bases and J by 10 bases, leaving 0 bases between them. The CDR3 is made up of 9 amino acids. CDR3 in amino acids: CASSEKLFF. In nucleotides, the CDR3 is TGTGCCAGCAGTGAAAAACTGTTTTTT.

The table lists this clonotype with many counts. The chain employs TRBV6-1 and TRBJ2-7; maybe TRBD2 (5 bases). The germline CDR1 and CDR2 sequences are MNHNS and SASEGT. Trimming removed 8 bases from V and 7 bases from J, with 18 bases in between. The CDR3 covers 13 residues. CDR3 coding DNA: TGTGCCAGCTCCACTTCAGGACCGGGGGAGCAGTACTTC. Its protein is CASSTSGPGEQYF.

As for this clonotype: In this CDR3 the conserved last residue, phenylalanine or tryptophan, is missing, so a read error is likely. It is unclear where the CDR3 begins or ends on the DNA, so no DNA is shown, and the CDR3 is as TCRdb lists it. The V gene is TRBV28, the J gene TRBJ2-1; the table's D call, TRBD2, has no DNA check behind it. Germline V gives CDR1 MDHEN, CDR2 SYDVKM. The CDR3 is 15 amino acids in total, end residues counted. CDR3 protein: CASSLTLMTSGRACV.

V usage is TRBV24-1 and J usage is TRBJ1-5; D call uncertain. This CDR3 comprises 15 residues. Between the trimmed V and J ends, which lost 2 bases and 11 bases, there was a span of 18 bases. Germline V gene sequence: CDR1 KGHDR, CDR2 SFDVKD. The CDR3 DNA is TGTGCCACCAGTGATTCAGGACGGGTAGGAGAGACCCAGCATTTT. It codes for CATSDSGRVGETQHF.

This clonotype appeared a single time. The rearrangement uses TRBV19 and TRBJ2-5; TRBD2 matches at 7 bases. The CDR3 contains 16 residues. Germline lookup yields CDR1 LNHDA and CDR2 SQIVND (reference sequence). After removal of 7 bases from V and 2 bases from J, the junction contained 13 bases not matched to a gene. CDR3 in amino acids: CASIDLWGSGQETQYF. CDR3 nucleotides: TGTGCCAGTATAGATCTTTGGGGTAGCGGGCAAGAGACCCAGTACTTC.

The rearrangement links TRBV10-3 to TRBJ2-1; 7 bases agree with TRBD1. Germline CDR1 is ENHRY and CDR2 is SYGVKD. Trimming cost V 2 bases and J 8 bases; bases outside gene matches: 12. CDR3 length: 16 amino acids. CDR3 coding DNA: TGTGCCATCAGTGAGACACCGACAGGGAGATACGATGAGCAGTTCTTC. Amino acid sequence: CAISETPTGRYDEQFF.

The chain combines TRBV5-1 with TRBJ1-2; possible D gene TRBD1, 5 bases. Looked up from germline, CDR1 is SGHRS and CDR2 is YFSETQ. The CDR3 contains 14 residues. V lost 6 bases and J lost 5, with 17 bases in between. The CDR3 DNA reads as TGCGCCAGCACTAGCGGAGGAGCAGGGTATGGCTACACCTTC. This translates into CASTSGGAGYGYTF.

V usage is TRBV19 and J usage is TRBJ1-3; no definite D call. The CDR3 covers 14 residues. In germline, CDR1 is LNHDA, CDR2 SQIVND (reference sequence). V was cut by 7 bases and J by 3 bases, with 13 bases left in between. CDR3 sequence (DNA): TGTGCCAGTAATCCGGCGGGAGGTGGAAACACCATATATTTT. Translated: CASNPAGGGNTIYF.

This clonotype has at least ten counts. The CDR3 nucleotides are TGTGCCAGCAGGCTCGGACAGGCTAATTCACCCCTCCACTTT. The encoded protein is CASRLGQANSPLHF. V gene TRBV28 combines with J gene TRBJ1-6, with 7 bases identical to TRBD1. Unmatched junction bases numbered 5, after V lost 6 bases and J lost 6 bases. The CDR3 is made up of 14 amino acids. Germline V CDR1 and CDR2: MDHEN, SYDVKM. Looking up the rest from reference TRBV28 and TRBJ1-6 gives the full variable domain: DVKVTQSSRYLVKRTGEKVFLECVQDMDHENMFWYRQDPGLGLRLIYFSYDVKMKEKGDIPEGYSVSREKKERFSLILESASTNQTSMYLCASRLGQANSPLHFGNGTRLTVT.

Judged by abundance, this clonotype is medium-sized. The chain recombines TRBV20-1 with TRBJ2-2, with 7 bases identical to TRBD2. V lost 6 bases, J lost 3 bases, and 4 bases stayed unmatched. The CDR3 loop spans 13 amino acids. The germline V gene encodes CDR1 DFQATT and CDR2 SNEGSKA (reference sequence). In nucleotides, the CDR3 is TGCAGTGCGGGGCTAGCGGACACCGGGGAGCTGTTTTTT. Amino acids: CSAGLADTGELFF.

This clonotype is labeled as medium-sized. The genes are TRBV20-1 and TRBJ1-2, with no clear D. The V end lost 2 bases, the J end lost 7 bases, and 14 bases lay between the germline ends. CDR3 length equals 13 residues. Germline V gene lookup returns CDR1 DFQATT and CDR2 SNEGSKA (reference sequence). The CDR3 nucleotides read TGCAGTGCTAGATCGGGCTCAACCCGTGGCTACACCTTC. This translates into CSARSGSTRGYTF.

This clonotype occurred many times. J is TRBJ1-1 and V is TRBV11-3; the D gene is possibly TRBD1 (5 bases). Trimming took off 4 bases at V and 6 bases at J, with 9 bases between the two ends. CDR1 and CDR2 (germline): SGHNT, YENEEA. There are 12 residues in the CDR3. This chain's CDR3 is CASSYGGAEAFF. CDR3 in DNA: TGTGCCAGCAGCTACGGAGGGGCTGAAGCTTTCTTT.

The chain joins TRBV5-8 to TRBJ1-1; D gene ambiguous. V lost 7 bases, J lost 3 bases, and 13 bases lay in between. Germline V gives CDR1 SGHTS, CDR2 YDEGEE. This CDR3 is 13 amino acids long. The CDR3 nucleotides are TGTGCCAGCGTAGGAATTCGGGACACTGAAGCTTTCTTT. Amino acid sequence: CASVGIRDTEAFF.

As to this clonotype: This clone may be a read error of a much larger clone one base away. The CDR3 does not end in the conserved phenylalanine or tryptophan, so this is likely a read error. This sequence joins TRBV18 and TRBJ2-7, with D possibly matching TRBD2 (5 bases). V lost 1 base to trimming and J lost 7 bases, with 11 bases between them. The CDR3 is 13 residues long. Per germline, CDR1 KGHSH and CDR2 LQKENI. The CDR3 DNA sequence: TGTGCCAGCTCACCACTTCGGGGTGAAGAGCAGTACTCC. It is translated as CASSPLRGEEQYS.

This clonotype was recorded many times. The CDR3: CASSHILAGGPPDTQYF. The DNA of the CDR3 is TGTGCCAGCAGCCACATACTAGCGGGAGGGCCCCCAGATACGCAGTATTTT. The chain links TRBV4-2 to TRBJ2-3; 13 positions agree with TRBD2. The CDR3 loop spans 17 amino acids. Germline V gene sequence: CDR1 LGHNA, CDR2 YNFKEQ. V shed 3 bases and J 4 bases; nucleotides not matched to a gene: 7.